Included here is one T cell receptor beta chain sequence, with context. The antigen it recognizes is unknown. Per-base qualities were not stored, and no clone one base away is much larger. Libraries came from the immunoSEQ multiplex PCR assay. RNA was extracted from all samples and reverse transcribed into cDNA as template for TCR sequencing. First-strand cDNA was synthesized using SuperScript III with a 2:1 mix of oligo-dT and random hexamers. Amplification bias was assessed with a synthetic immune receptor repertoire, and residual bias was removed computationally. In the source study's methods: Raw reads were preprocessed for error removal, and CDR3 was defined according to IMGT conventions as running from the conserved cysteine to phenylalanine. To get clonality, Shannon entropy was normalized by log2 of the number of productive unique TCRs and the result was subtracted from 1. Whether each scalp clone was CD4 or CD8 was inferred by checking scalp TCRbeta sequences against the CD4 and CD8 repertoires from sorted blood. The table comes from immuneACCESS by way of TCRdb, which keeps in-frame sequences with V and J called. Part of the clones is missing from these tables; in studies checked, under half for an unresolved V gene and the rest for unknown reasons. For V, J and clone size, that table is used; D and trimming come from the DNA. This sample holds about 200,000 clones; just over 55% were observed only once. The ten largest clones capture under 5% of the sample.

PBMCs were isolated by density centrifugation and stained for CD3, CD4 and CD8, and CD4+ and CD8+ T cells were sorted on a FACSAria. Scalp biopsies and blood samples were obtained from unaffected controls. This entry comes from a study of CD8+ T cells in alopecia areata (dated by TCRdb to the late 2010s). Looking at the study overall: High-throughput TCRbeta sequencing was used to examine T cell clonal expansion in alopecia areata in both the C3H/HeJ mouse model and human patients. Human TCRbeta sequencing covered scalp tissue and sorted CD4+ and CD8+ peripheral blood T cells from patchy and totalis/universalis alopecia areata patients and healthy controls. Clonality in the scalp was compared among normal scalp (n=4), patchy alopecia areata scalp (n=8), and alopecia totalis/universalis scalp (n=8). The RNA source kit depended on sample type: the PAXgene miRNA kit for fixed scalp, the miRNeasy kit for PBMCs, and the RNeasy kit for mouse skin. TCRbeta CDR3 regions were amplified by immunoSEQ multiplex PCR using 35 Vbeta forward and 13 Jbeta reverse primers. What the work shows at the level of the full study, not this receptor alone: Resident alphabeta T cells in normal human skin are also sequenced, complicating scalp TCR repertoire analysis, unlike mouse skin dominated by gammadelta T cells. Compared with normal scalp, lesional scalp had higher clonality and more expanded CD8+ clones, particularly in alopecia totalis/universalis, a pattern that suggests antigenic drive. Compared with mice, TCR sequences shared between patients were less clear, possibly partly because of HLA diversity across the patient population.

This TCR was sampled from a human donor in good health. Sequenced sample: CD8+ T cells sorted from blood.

The nucleotide sequence is given as TGTGCCTGGAGGGGTGGCTATGGCTACACCTTC. This yields the protein CAWRGGYGYTF. The receptor chain draws on TRBV30 and TRBJ1-2; the D segment cannot be called with confidence. The CDR3 starts with the cysteine, ends with the phenylalanine, and has 11 residues. Just CDR3 DNA is preserved here, 33 bases in frame from base 1. From the germline V gene (reference sequence), CDR1 is GTSNPN and CDR2 is SVGIG. V is cut by 3 bases and J by 4 bases, and the space between the germline ends is 6 bases.